The 21 T cell receptor beta chains given below trace back to one sample, sequenced in a study of cytomegalovirus exposure and HLA in healthy donors. Use of 60 Vbeta and 13 Jbeta primers characterized the PCR. Produced via immunoSEQ multiplex PCR; TCRdb's table is partial and in-frame only. The sample holds approximately 150,000 clones, around three quarters seen once. What was sequenced was PBMCs. The receptors were gathered from a male donor in good health and CMV-seronegative.

This chain uses TRBV14 with TRBJ2-1; D gene ambiguous. CDR1 SGHDN and CDR2 FVKESK come from the germline V gene. Trimming took 4 bases from V and 6 from J, leaving 16 bases between them. The CDR3 extends over 15 amino acids. CDR3 residues: CASSPLPGDFNEQFF. The CDR3 DNA reads TGTGCCAGCAGCCCATTACCCGGTGATTTCAATGAGCAGTTCTTC.

The chain combines TRBV6-5 with TRBJ1-6; D perhaps matches TRBD1 (5 bases). The CDR3 loop spans 15 amino acids. Germline CDR1 is MNHEY and CDR2 is SVGAGI. Trimming pared 6 bases from V and 0 bases from J, leaving 9 bases between. The chain's CDR3 is CASRGTGSYNSPLHF. CDR3 coding DNA: TGTGCCAGCAGAGGAACAGGCTCCTATAATTCACCCCTCCACTTT.

As concerns this clone: This CDR3 is also generated by other DNA sequences in the sample. Here the CDR3 DNA reads TGTGCCAGCAGCCCCAGCTCCTACAATGAGCAGTTCTTC. This codes for CASSPSSYNEQFF. The rearrangement uses TRBV7-3 and TRBJ2-1; D not resolved. V gave up 5 bases and J gave up 0 bases, with 5 bases separating them. The CDR3 runs 13 residues. Germline V lookup: CDR1 SGHTA, CDR2 FQGTGA. Looking up the rest from reference TRBV7-3 and TRBJ2-1 gives the full variable domain: GAGVSQTPSNKVTEKGKYVELRCDPISGHTALYWYRQSLGQGPEFLIYFQGTGAADDSGLPNDRFFAVRPEGSVSTLKIQRTERGDSAVYLCASSPSSYNEQFFGPGTRLTVL.

The genes are TRBV6-5 and TRBJ1-4, with 8 positions matching TRBD1. Unmatched junction bases numbered 6, after V lost 6 bases and J lost 6 bases. This CDR3 region has 14 residues. Germline lookup yields CDR1 MNHEY and CDR2 SVGAGI. This chain's CDR3 is CASSLTGGHEKLFF. In DNA form, the CDR3 reads TGTGCCAGCAGCTTAACAGGGGGTCATGAAAAACTGTTTTTT.

This clone occurred a few times. This sequence joins TRBV9 and TRBJ1-6, with D unresolved. Germline assignment: CDR1 SGDLS and CDR2 YYNGEE. The CDR3 has 14 residues. Between the trimmed V and J ends, which lost 3 bases and 3 bases, there was a span of 7 bases. This chain's CDR3 is CASSGTGYNSPLHF. In DNA, the CDR3 is TGTGCCAGCAGCGGCACGGGCTATAATTCACCCCTCCACTTT.

This clone appeared a few times. The chain recombines TRBV27 with TRBJ2-1; 10 nucleotides line up with TRBD2. Looked up from germline, CDR1 is MNHEY and CDR2 is SMNVEV (reference sequence). The CDR3 spans 16 residues. Trimming took 1 base from V and 8 from J; bases not matched to a gene: 8. The CDR3 sequence is CASSLYSSGGGDEQFF. CDR3 bases: TGTGCCAGCAGTTTATATTCCAGCGGGGGGGGCGATGAGCAGTTCTTC.

This chain uses TRBV19 with TRBJ1-6, with 12 bases matching TRBD1. Per germline, CDR1 LNHDA and CDR2 SQIVND (reference sequence). The CDR3 covers 15 residues. With 6 bases clipped from V and 7 bases from J, the junction kept 4 bases outside the gene matches. The CDR3 region is CASRRGTGGNSPLHF. The DNA of the CDR3 is TGTGCCAGTAGGAGGGGGACAGGGGGCAATTCACCCCTCCACTTT.

The rearrangement joins TRBV7-3 to TRBJ2-2; 9 nucleotides match TRBD2. With 2 bases clipped from V and 5 bases from J, the junction kept 6 bases outside the gene matches. Per germline, CDR1 SGHTA and CDR2 FQGTGA. This CDR3 is built from 16 residues. The CDR3 spells CASSLLAGMGTGELFF. The CDR3, as DNA: TGTGCCAGCAGCTTACTAGCGGGAATGGGAACCGGGGAGCTGTTTTTT.

This clone appeared once. The V and J genes are TRBV2 and TRBJ2-7, with TRBD1 as a possible D gene (6 bases). The CDR3 has 14 amino acids. Germline V gives CDR1 SNHLY, CDR2 FYNNEI. With 5 bases removed from V and 2 bases from J, the gap between germline ends came to 13 bases. CDR3 nucleotides: TGTGCCAGCAGTTATAGGACAGCAGCCTACGAGCAGTACTTC. It yields the protein CASSYRTAAYEQYF.

V usage is TRBV28 and J usage is TRBJ2-2; 15 bases map to TRBD2. The CDR3 totals 16 residues. Germline V gives CDR1 MDHEN, CDR2 SYDVKM. V dropped 5 bases and J dropped 7; count of bases not matched to a gene: 5. The CDR3 loop reads CASSPWTSGGGGELFF. The CDR3, as DNA: TGTGCCAGCAGTCCCTGGACTAGCGGGGGGGGCGGGGAGCTGTTTTTT.

This chain joins TRBV5-8 and TRBJ1-3; D unresolved. V was trimmed by 5 bases and J by 2 bases, leaving 14 bases between them. Germline V lookup: CDR1 SGHTS, CDR2 YDEGEE. CDR3 size: 15 residues. The CDR3 loop is CASSFRTRTGNTIYF. The CDR3 DNA is TGTGCCAGCAGTTTCAGAACCCGTACTGGAAACACCATATATTTT.

There are a few counts of this clone. This chain joins TRBV9 and TRBJ1-1; 8 bases agree with TRBD1. The germline V gene has CDR1 SGDLS and CDR2 YYNGEE. The CDR3 is 14 residues long. The V and J ends lost 2 bases and 3 bases, in that order; junction bases with no gene match: 3. In DNA form, the CDR3 reads TGTGCCAGCAGCGTGGAACAGGGGGACACTGAAGCTTTCTTT. Protein sequence: CASSVEQGDTEAFF.

The chain employs TRBV9 and TRBJ2-7; 11 bases map to TRBD1. The V gene end was trimmed by 0 bases and the J gene end by 3 bases; junction bases not matched to a gene: 5. The CDR3 is 16 residues long. Germline V gene sequence: CDR1 SGDLS, CDR2 YYNGEE. The CDR3 is CASSVAPDRGLYEQYF. CDR3 DNA sequence: TGTGCCAGCAGCGTAGCTCCGGACAGGGGGCTCTACGAGCAGTACTTC.

The chain has TRBV6-5 and TRBJ1-1; TRBD1 agrees at 7 bases. The V segment lost 2 bases and the J segment 0 bases; nucleotides outside the gene matches: 3. The CDR3 runs to 15 residues. The V gene's germline CDR1 is MNHEY and CDR2 SVGAGI. The CDR3 here is CASSYRGLMNTEAFF. CDR3 nucleotide sequence: TGTGCCAGCAGTTACAGGGGGCTTATGAACACTGAAGCTTTCTTT.

This clone turned up a few times. The junction does not match germline at one end; this may be a read error. This chain connects TRBV7-9 to TRBJ2-3; D gene uncertain. Per germline, CDR1 SEHNR and CDR2 FQNEAQ (reference sequence). The CDR3 extends over 14 amino acids. The CDR3 sequence: CSSRPLAATDTQYF. The DNA for the CDR3 is TGTTCCAGCAGGCCATTGGCGGCCACAGATACGCAGTATTTT.

This rearrangement joins TRBV10-3 to TRBJ2-7, with 7 bases matching TRBD1. Trimming cost V 3 bases and J 2 bases; bases outside gene matches: 7. Germline V gene lookup returns CDR1 ENHRY and CDR2 SYGVKD. The CDR3 consists of 15 residues. The CDR3 DNA sequence: TGTGCCATCAGTGATTCGAGCCAGGGGGCCTACGAGCAGTACTTC. As protein: CAISDSSQGAYEQYF.

The CDR3 DNA follows: TGCGCCAGCAGCGATCAGGTAAACGAGCAGTACTTC. Its protein product is CASSDQVNEQYF. The J gene is TRBJ2-7, the V gene TRBV5-1; no definite D call. V was trimmed by 4 bases and J by 5 bases, leaving 10 bases between them. Germline CDR1 SGHRS, CDR2 YFSETQ. This CDR3 has 12 amino acids.

J is TRBJ1-4 and V is TRBV4-3; no definite D call. The CDR3 is 18 residues long. The V end was cut by 3 bases, the J end by 0 bases, with 17 bases between. Germline V gives CDR1 LGHNA, CDR2 YSLEER. The CDR3 region has the DNA TGCGCCAGCAGCCACCAGCGGTGGCAGGCTGCAACTAATGAAAAACTGTTTTTT. As protein: CASSHQRWQAATNEKLFF.

The chain is built from TRBV5-6 and TRBJ2-7; a possible D gene is TRBD1 (6 bases). The germline V gene encodes CDR1 SGHDT and CDR2 YYEEEE. This CDR3 comprises 15 residues. Trimming took off 4 bases at V and 2 bases at J, with 16 bases between the two ends. In DNA form, the CDR3 reads TGTGCCAGCAGCATGAACAGGGTCAAGGCCTACGAGCAGTACTTC. Residues: CASSMNRVKAYEQYF.

The chain has TRBV28 and TRBJ1-2, with TRBD1 identical over 10 bases. This CDR3 has 13 amino acids. Germline trimming cut 5 bases from V and 8 bases from J; bases unmatched to any gene: 5. CDR1 and CDR2 from the germline V gene are MDHEN and SYDVKM. Written as DNA, the CDR3 is TGTGCCAGCAGTCCCGGACAGGGGGGAGGCTACACCTTC. Amino acid sequence: CASSPGQGGGYTF.

The chain couples TRBV15 to TRBJ2-7, with 8 nucleotides matching TRBD1. The CDR3 has 16 amino acids. J was trimmed by 7 bases and V by 1 base; bases with no gene match: 12. Looked up from germline, CDR1 is LNHNV and CDR2 is YYDKDF (reference sequence). The CDR3 bases are TGTGCCACCAGCAGAGGTTACAGGGGGGATGCACTAGAGCAGTACTTC. Translated, it gives CATSRGYRGDALEQYF.